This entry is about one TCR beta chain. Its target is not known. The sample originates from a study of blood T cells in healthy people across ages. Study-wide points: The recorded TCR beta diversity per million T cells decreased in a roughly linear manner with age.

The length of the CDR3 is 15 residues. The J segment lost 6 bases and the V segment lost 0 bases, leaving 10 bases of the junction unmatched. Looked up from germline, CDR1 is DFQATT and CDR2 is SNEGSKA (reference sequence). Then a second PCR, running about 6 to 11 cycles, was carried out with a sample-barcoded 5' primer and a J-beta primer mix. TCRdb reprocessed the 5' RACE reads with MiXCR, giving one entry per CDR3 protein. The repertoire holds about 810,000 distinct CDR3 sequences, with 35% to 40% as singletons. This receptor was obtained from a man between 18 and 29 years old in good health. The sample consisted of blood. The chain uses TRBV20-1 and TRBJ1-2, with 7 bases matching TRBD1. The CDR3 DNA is TGCAGTGCTAGAGATTCTCGAGGGGGCGGAAATGGCTACACCTTC. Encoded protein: CSARDSRGGGNGYTF.